The entry that follows covers one T cell receptor (beta chain) sequence. The antigen is not known. This record comes from a study of breast tumors, draining lymph nodes, adjacent tissues. Trimming cost V 8 bases and J 3 bases, with 13 bases left between them. CDR1 is KGHDR and CDR2 is SFDVKD in the germline V gene. CDR3 size: 14 residues. Study outcomes and limitations: That most tumor T cells come from lymph nodes remained unproven. Compared with lymph nodes, tumors were less diverse; compared with nontumor tissue, more.

TCRdb processed the multiplex PCR reads anew with MiXCR; each CDR3 protein has one entry. The sample records fewer than 200,000 distinct CDR3 sequences, 25% to 40% being singletons. Samples came from axillary lymph nodes draining the breast cancer. The sequence was obtained from a female donor with breast cancer. Some clones in this sample may be carry-over from other donors' samples. The chain employs TRBV24-1 and TRBJ1-3; maybe TRBD1 (5 bases). The sample was axillary lymph node tissue. The CDR3: CATTNGGYGNTIYF. CDR3 sequence (DNA): TGTGCCACCACCAACGGGGGTTATGGAAACACCATATATTTT.